The 12 T cell receptor beta chains given below trace back to one sample, sequenced in a study of T cell changes during pregnancy in multiple sclerosis. The repertoire was sequenced with immunoSEQ multiplex PCR; TCRdb's copy has only in-frame clones and lacks some. This sample has tens of thousands of clones, with roughly 92% found just once. Material: peripheral blood, obtained in the second trimester of pregnancy. These TCRs come from a female donor with multiple sclerosis, enrolled in a pregnancy study.

This chain joins TRBV11-2 and TRBJ2-7; D ambiguous. Germline V gene data show CDR1 as SGHAT and CDR2 as FQNNGV. V was pared by 3 bases and J by 3 bases, with 9 bases between. The CDR3 consists of 13 residues. The CDR3 DNA is TGTGCCAGCAGCTTGTCAGGATTCTACGAGCAGTACTTC. The encoded protein is CASSLSGFYEQYF. The full variable domain, in which reference TRBV11-2 and TRBJ2-7 provide the parts outside the CDR3, is EAGVAQSPRYKIIEKRQSVAFWCNPISGHATLYWYQQILGQGPKLLIQFQNNGVVDDSQLPKDRFSAERLKGVDSTLKIQPAKLEDSAVYLCASSLSGFYEQYFGPGTRLTVT.

The rearrangement joins TRBV27 to TRBJ2-7; a possible D gene is TRBD2 (5 bases). Germline values: CDR1 MNHEY, CDR2 SMNVEV (reference sequence). The CDR3 is 15 amino acids. V was trimmed by 0 bases and J by 3 bases, leaving 12 bases between them. DNA of the CDR3: TGTGCCAGCAGTTTATCAGGTGGAGGAAGCTACGAGCAGTACTTC. This codes for CASSLSGGGSYEQYF.

This chain connects TRBV27 to TRBJ1-1; D is possibly TRBD1 (5 bases). The V end lost 1 base, the J end lost 6 bases, and 18 bases lay between the germline ends. The germline V gene has CDR1 MNHEY and CDR2 SMNVEV (reference sequence). The CDR3 covers 16 residues. CDR3 in amino acids: CASSLYFIDRDAEAFF. For the CDR3, the DNA is TGTGCCAGCAGTTTATATTTCATCGACAGAGACGCTGAAGCTTTCTTT.

J is TRBJ2-7 and V is TRBV5-1; 7 positions agree with TRBD1. Per germline, CDR1 SGHRS and CDR2 YFSETQ. There are 17 residues in the CDR3. Trimming took 2 bases from V and 1 from J; bases not matched to a gene: 12. As DNA, the CDR3 is TGCGCCAGCAGCTTATCTGGACGGGACAGACGATCCTACGAGCAGTACTTC. Translated, it gives CASSLSGRDRRSYEQYF.

The CDR3 sequence is CASSPDWTGHEQYF. The CDR3 region has the DNA TGTGCCAGCAGTCCTGATTGGACAGGGCACGAGCAGTACTTC. The chain carries TRBV28 and TRBJ2-7; 8 bases line up with TRBD1. Germline values: CDR1 MDHEN, CDR2 SYDVKM. The junction had 8 bases not matched to a gene; V was cut back by 5 bases and J by 5 bases. There are 14 residues in the CDR3.

V and J are TRBV5-4 and TRBJ2-7; D possibly corresponds to TRBD1 (7 bases). Trimming stripped 0 bases from V and 6 bases from J, with 13 bases between. The CDR3 extends over 14 amino acids. Per germline, CDR1 SGHNT and CDR2 YYREEE (reference sequence). Written as DNA, the CDR3 is TGTGCCAGCAGCTTGGTTTCAGGGGGGATCGAGCAGTACTTC. Protein product: CASSLVSGGIEQYF.

The chain recombines TRBV7-6 with TRBJ2-7, with 8 bases that match TRBD1. The length of the CDR3 is 15 residues. Germline CDR1 and CDR2: SGHVS and FNYEAQ. The junction had 8 bases not matched to a gene; V was cut back by 5 bases and J by 2 bases. CDR3 in amino acids: CASSPRQGTAYEQYF. The CDR3 DNA reads as TGTGCCAGCAGCCCAAGACAGGGGACTGCCTACGAGCAGTACTTC.

The chain has TRBV4-2 and TRBJ1-4; 7 positions agree with TRBD1. CDR3 length equals 15 residues. The germline gives CDR1 LGHNA, CDR2 YNFKEQ. With V trimmed by 4 bases and J by 4 bases, 6 bases remained unmatched. For the CDR3, the DNA is TGTGCCAGCAGCCGACAGGGTGCCAATAATGAAAAACTGTTTTTT. Its protein product is CASSRQGANNEKLFF.

This clone was recorded only once. The chain joins TRBV7-2 to TRBJ2-1, with D maybe TRBD2 (6 bases). V was trimmed by 5 bases and J by 10 bases, leaving 12 bases between them. CDR1 and CDR2 (germline): SGHTA, FQGNSA. CDR3 size: 12 residues. The CDR3 sequence is CASSRDLGEQFF. DNA of the CDR3: TGTGCCAGCAGCCGGGACTTAGGGGAGCAGTTCTTC.

This clone was detected only once. The genes are TRBV5-1 and TRBJ2-3; the match to TRBD2 covers 8 bases. The V gene's germline CDR1 is SGHRS and CDR2 YFSETQ. Unmatched junction bases numbered 7, after V lost 0 bases and J lost 4 bases. This CDR3 has 16 amino acids. Written as DNA, the CDR3 is TGCGCCAGCAGCTTGGGGGCCGGGGGGGCGGCAGATACGCAGTATTTT. Amino acid sequence: CASSLGAGGAADTQYF.

The J gene is TRBJ2-3, the V gene TRBV18, with TRBD2 matching 10 bases. This CDR3 spans 17 amino acids. CDR1 is KGHSH, CDR2 LQKENI, per germline. After removal of 1 base from V and 0 bases from J, the junction contained 4 bases not matched to a gene. The CDR3 region is CASSPLAGGLSTDTQYF. CDR3 nucleotides: TGTGCCAGCTCACCACTAGCGGGGGGACTTAGCACAGATACGCAGTATTTT.

The chain is built from TRBV15 and TRBJ2-2; 12 nucleotides agree with TRBD1. The CDR3 spans 16 residues. In germline, CDR1 is LNHNV, CDR2 YYDKDF (reference sequence). V shed 1 base, J shed 4 bases, and the junction held 1 base outside the gene matches. CDR3 region: CATSRGGQGATGELFF. As DNA, the CDR3 is TGTGCCACCAGCAGAGGGGGACAGGGGGCCACCGGGGAGCTGTTTTTT.